These T cell receptor beta chains were read from a single sample in a study of post-analysis software for immune sequencing data. TCRdb reprocessed the PCR reads with MiXCR, giving one entry per CDR3 protein. This sample has approximately 570,000 distinct CDR3 sequences; 44% occur once, and the top ten carry over 1.5%. Sequenced sample: blood. The receptors here all came from a girl aged 10-17 years with multiple sclerosis. CDR3s include the opening cysteine and the closing phenylalanine or tryptophan. D genes are given only for firm matches. Some rows have no size entry. The others give once, few or many, or a class for an expanded clone.

d_gene: TRBD1; abundance: .; v_gene: TRBV4-2; CDR3aa: CASSQDSPGGTEAFF
d_gene: .; abundance: .; v_gene: TRBV4-1; CDR3aa: CASSPLRVWDTEAFF
d_gene: .; abundance: .; v_gene: TRBV20-1; CDR3aa: CSARDRSLYNEQFF
d_gene: .; abundance: .; v_gene: TRBV12-3/TRBV12-4; CDR3aa: CASSPLQGAFF
d_gene: TRBD1; abundance: few; v_gene: TRBV13; CDR3aa: CASSLGGTGGEQYF
d_gene: TRBD1; abundance: .; v_gene: TRBV9; CDR3aa: CASSGNIKGQGGREQFF
d_gene: .; abundance: .; v_gene: TRBV3-1; CDR3aa: CASSRRDHSYEQYF
d_gene: TRBD2; abundance: few; v_gene: TRBV7-7; CDR3aa: CASSSGVLREQYF
d_gene: .; abundance: .; v_gene: TRBV20-1; CDR3aa: CSARAEGLGDGYTF
d_gene: .; abundance: few; v_gene: TRBV5-1; CDR3aa: CASGLGTWTDTQYF
d_gene: .; abundance: .; v_gene: TRBV29-1; CDR3aa: CSVEVLPGSSGNTIYF
d_gene: TRBD1; abundance: .; v_gene: TRBV20-1; CDR3aa: CSARDRDSLYEQYF
d_gene: .; abundance: few; v_gene: TRBV4-1; CDR3aa: CASSQDSGPIQETQYF
d_gene: TRBD1; abundance: .; v_gene: TRBV20-1; CDR3aa: CSAIQGAETQYF
d_gene: .; abundance: .; v_gene: TRBV7-8; CDR3aa: CASSSGRGLGYEQYF
d_gene: .; abundance: .; v_gene: TRBV5-1; CDR3aa: CASRHQSLETQYF
d_gene: .; abundance: .; v_gene: TRBV4-1; CDR3aa: CASSLRVPLSNGEQFF
d_gene: TRBD1; abundance: .; v_gene: TRBV10-3; CDR3aa: CAINTGGNYGCTF